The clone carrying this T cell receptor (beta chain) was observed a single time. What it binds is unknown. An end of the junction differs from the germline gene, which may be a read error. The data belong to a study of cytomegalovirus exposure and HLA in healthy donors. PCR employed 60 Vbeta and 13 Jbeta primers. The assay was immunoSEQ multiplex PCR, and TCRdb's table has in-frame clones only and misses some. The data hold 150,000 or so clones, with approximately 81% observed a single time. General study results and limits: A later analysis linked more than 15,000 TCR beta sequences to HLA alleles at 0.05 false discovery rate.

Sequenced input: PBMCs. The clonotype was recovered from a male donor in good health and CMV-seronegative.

The CDR3 here is CSSGTMNYEQYF. The CDR3 DNA reads TGTTCCAGCGGGACTATGAACTACGAGCAGTACTTC. The chain is built from TRBV7-9 and TRBJ2-7, with 7 bases that match TRBD2. This CDR3 has 12 residues. Germline V gene data show CDR1 as SEHNR and CDR2 as FQNEAQ (reference sequence).